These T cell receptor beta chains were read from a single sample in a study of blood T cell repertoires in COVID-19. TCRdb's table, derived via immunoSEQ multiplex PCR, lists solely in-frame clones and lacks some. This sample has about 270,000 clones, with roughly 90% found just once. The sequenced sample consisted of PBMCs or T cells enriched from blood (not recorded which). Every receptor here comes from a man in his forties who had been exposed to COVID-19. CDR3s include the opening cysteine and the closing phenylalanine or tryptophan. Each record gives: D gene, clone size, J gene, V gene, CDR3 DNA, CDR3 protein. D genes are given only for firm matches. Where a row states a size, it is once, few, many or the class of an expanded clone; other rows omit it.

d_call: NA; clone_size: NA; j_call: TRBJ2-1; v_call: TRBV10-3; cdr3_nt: TGTGCCATCCGTGACCCCAGCTCCTACAATGAGCAGTTCTTC; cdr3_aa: CAIRDPSSYNEQFF
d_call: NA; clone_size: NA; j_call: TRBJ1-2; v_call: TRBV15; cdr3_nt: TGTGCCACCAGCTTACAGGGAAATTCGGGCTACACCTTC; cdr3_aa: CATSLQGNSGYTF
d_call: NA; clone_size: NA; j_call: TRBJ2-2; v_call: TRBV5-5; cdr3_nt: TGTGCCAGCAGCTTGGATAGCGCGAACACCGGGGAGCTGTTTTTT; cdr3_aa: CASSLDSANTGELFF
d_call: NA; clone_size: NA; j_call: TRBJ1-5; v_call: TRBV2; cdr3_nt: TGTGCCAGCAGGTACAGGGATTGGGATCAGCCCCAGCATTTT; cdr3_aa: CASRYRDWDQPQHF
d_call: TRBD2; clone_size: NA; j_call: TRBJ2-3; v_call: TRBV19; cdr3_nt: TGTGCCAGTAGTATAGCGCCTAGCGGGAGTACAGATACGCAGTATTTT; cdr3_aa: CASSIAPSGSTDTQYF
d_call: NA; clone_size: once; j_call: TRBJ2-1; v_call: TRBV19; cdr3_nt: TGTGCCAGTAGTATGTCTTACAATGAGCAGTTCTTC; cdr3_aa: CASSMSYNEQFF
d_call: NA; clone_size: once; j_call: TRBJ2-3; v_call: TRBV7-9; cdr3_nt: TGTGCCAGCAGCTTGTCGGTCTCAATCTCGGATACGCAGTATTTT; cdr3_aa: CASSLSVSISDTQYF
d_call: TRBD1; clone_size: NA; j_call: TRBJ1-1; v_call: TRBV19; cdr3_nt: TGTGCCAGTACCCGACAGGGAAGGTACACTGAAGCTTTCTTT; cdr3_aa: CASTRQGRYTEAFF
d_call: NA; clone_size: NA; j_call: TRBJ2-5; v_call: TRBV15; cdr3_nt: TGTGCCACCAGCAGAGCGGGGGAAGAGACCCAGTACTTC; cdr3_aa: CATSRAGEETQYF
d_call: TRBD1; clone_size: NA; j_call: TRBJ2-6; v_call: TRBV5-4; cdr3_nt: TGTGCCAGCAGCTCGGGACAGTTTCGCTCTGGGGCCAACGTCCTGACTTTC; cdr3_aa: CASSSGQFRSGANVLTF
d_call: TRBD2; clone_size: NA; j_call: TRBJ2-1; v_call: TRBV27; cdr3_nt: TGTGCCAGCAGTACCGTTAGCGGGAGAGCCTCCTACAATGAGCAGTTCTTC; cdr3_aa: CASSTVSGRASYNEQFF
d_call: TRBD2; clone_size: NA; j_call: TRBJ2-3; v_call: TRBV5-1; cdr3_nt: TGCGCCAGCCGCTTGGGGGGGGACCCAGTCACAGATACGCAGTATTTT; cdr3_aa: CASRLGGDPVTDTQYF
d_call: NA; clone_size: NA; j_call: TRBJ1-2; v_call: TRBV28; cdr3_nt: TGTGCCAGCAGTTTAGGGGACATGTATGGCTACACCTTC; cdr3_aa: CASSLGDMYGYTF
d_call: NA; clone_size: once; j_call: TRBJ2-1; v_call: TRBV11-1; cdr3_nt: TGTGCCAGCAGCTCGGGTGGAGCGAGCTCCTACAATGAGCAGTTCTTC; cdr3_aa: CASSSGGASSYNEQFF
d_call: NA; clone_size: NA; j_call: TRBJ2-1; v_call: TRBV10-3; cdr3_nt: TGTGCCGTACGAACTGAGACAGCTAACAATGAGCAGTTCTTC; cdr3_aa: CAVRTETANNEQFF
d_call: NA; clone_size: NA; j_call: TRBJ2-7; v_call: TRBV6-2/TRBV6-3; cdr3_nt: TGTGCCAGCAGTTACTCTTCTCCCGGGAGCTCCTACGAGCAGTACTTC; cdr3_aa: CASSYSSPGSSYEQYF
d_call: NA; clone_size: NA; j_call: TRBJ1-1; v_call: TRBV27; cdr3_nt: TGTGCCAGCAGCGAAAACGGGGTGGGTGGCACTGAAGCTTTCTTT; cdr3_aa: CASSENGVGGTEAFF
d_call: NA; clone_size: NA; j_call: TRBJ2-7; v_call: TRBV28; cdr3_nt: TGTGCCAGCAGTTTATTAGCGAGGAGGGCCTACGAGCAGTACTTC; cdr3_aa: CASSLLARRAYEQYF
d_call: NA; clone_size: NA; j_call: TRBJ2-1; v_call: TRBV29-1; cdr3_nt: TGCAGCGTCGGGACTCACTATTACAATGAGCAGTTCTTC; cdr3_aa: CSVGTHYYNEQFF